This T cell receptor (beta chain) originates from a study of PD-L1 blockade in urothelial cancer. Study-wide background: Prior chemotherapy ranged from 0 to 3 regimens per patient.

For this clone: Its antigen is unknown.

Study observations and caveats: Durable benefit accompanied greater 3-week expansion of tumor-associated blood clones.

Patients in the study were battling locally advanced or metastatic urothelial carcinoma. Germline-derived CDR1 and CDR2 are LNHDA and SQIVND (reference sequence). The CDR3 has 14 amino acids. V gave up 3 bases and J gave up 6 bases; unmatched junction bases: 5. Templates that were synthetic TCR analogs were spiked into each PCR. The data were produced by immunoSEQ multiplex PCR, yet TCRdb's version contains in-frame clones alone and is incomplete. Of approximately 100,000 clones listed, 70% to 85% are singletons. Source: PBMCs, taken around atezolizumab (anti-PD-L1) treatment. The clonotype comes from a man aged 45 to 65 with urothelial cancer. The chain links TRBV19 to TRBJ2-7; 10 nucleotides align to TRBD2. In nucleotides, the CDR3 is TGTGCCAGTAGTATGGCGGCTAGCGGGAGCGAGCAGTACTTC. Protein: CASSMAASGSEQYF. Together with reference TRBV19 and TRBJ2-7, the CDR3 gives the full variable domain: DGGITQSPKYLFRKEGQNVTLSCEQNLNHDAMYWYRQDPGQGLRLIYYSQIVNDFQKGDIAEGYSVSREKKESFPLTVTSAQKNPTAFYLCASSMAASGSEQYFGPGTRLTVT.